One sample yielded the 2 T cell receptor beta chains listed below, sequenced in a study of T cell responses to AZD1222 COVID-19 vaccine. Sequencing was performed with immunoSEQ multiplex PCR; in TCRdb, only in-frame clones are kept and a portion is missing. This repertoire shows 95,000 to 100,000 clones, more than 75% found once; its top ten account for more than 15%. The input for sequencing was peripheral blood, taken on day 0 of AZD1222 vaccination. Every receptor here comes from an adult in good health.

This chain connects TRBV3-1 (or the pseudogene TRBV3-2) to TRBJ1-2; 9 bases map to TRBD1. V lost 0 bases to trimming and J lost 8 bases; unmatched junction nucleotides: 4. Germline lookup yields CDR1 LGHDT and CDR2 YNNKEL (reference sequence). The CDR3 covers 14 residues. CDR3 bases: TGTGCCAGCAGCCAAGAGGACAGGGGCTCCGGCTACACCTTC. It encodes CASSQEDRGSGYTF.

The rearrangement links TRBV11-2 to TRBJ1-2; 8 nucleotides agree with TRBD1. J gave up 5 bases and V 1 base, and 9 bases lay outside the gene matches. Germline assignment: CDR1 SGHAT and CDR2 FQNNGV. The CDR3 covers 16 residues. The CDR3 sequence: CASSLVGQGVEYGYTF. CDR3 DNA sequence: TGTGCCAGCAGCTTAGTCGGACAGGGTGTGGAATATGGCTACACCTTC.